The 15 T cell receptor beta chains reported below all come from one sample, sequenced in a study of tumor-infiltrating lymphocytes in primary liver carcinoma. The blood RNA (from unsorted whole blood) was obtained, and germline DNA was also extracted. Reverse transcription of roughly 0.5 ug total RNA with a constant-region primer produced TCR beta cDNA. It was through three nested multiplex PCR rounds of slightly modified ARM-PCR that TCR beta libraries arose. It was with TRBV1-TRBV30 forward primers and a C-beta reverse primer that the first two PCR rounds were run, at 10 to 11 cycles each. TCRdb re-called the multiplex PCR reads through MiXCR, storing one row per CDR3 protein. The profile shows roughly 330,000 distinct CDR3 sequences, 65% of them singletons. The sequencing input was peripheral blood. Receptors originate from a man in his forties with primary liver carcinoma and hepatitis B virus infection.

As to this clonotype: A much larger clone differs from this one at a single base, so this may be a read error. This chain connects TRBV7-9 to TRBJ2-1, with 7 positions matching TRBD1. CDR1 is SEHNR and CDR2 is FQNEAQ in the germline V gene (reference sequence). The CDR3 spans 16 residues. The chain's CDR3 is CASSLLDRASCNEQFF. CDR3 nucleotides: TGTGCCAGCAGCCTCCTTGACAGGGCCTCCTGCAATGAGCAGTTCTTC.

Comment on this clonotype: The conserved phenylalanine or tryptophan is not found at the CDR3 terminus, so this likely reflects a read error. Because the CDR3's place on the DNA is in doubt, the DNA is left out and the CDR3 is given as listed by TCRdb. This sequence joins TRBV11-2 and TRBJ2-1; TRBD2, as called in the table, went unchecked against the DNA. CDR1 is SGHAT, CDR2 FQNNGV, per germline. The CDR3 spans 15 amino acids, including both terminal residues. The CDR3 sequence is CASSTLAGAYNERFL.

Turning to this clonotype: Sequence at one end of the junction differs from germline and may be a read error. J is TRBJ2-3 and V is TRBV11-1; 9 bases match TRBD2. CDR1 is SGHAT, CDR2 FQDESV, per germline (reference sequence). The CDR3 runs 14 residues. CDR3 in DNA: TGTGCTAGCAGCGAGCAGCGGGGGGCAGATACGCAATATTTT. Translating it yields CASSEQRGADTQYF.

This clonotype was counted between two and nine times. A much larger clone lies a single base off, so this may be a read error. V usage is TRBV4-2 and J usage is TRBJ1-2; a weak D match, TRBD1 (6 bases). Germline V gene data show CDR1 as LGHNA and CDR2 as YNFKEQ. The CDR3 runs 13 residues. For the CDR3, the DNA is TGTGCCAACAGCCAAGGGACAACCTATGGCTACACCTTC. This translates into CANSQGTTYGYTF.

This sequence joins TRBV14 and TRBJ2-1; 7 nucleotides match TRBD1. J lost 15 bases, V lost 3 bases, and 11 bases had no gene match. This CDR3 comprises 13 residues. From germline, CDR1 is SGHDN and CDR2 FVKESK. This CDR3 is CASSQLGRDSLFF. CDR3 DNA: TGTGCCAGCAGCCAGTTAGGTAGGGACAGTCTGTTCTTC.

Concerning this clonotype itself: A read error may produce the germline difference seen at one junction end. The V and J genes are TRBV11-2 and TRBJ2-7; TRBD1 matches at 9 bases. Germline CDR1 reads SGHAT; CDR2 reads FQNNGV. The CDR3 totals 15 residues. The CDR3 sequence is CTSSLTGTGSYEEYF. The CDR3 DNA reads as TGTACCAGCAGCTTAACCGGGACAGGGAGTTACGAGGAGTACTTC.

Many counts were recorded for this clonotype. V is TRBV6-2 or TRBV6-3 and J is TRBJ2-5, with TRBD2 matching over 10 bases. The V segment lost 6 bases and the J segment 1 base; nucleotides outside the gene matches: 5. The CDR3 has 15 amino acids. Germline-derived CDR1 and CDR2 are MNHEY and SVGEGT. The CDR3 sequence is CASRSSGGPQETQYF. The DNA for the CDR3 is TGTGCCAGCAGATCTAGCGGGGGACCCCAAGAGACCCAGTACTTC.

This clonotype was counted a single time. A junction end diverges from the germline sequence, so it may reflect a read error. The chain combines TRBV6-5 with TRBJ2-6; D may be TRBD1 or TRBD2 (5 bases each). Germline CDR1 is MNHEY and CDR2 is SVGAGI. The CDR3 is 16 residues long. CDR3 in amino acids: CASSYSGGSGANVMTF. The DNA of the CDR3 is TGTGCCAGCAGTTACTCAGGAGGCTCTGGGGCCAACGTCATGACTTTC.

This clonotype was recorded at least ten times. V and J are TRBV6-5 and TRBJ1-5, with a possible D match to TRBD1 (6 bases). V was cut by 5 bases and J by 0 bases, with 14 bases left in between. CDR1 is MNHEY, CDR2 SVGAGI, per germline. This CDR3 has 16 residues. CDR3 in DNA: TGTGCCAGCAGTGAGACCTGGGGGGCTAGCAATCAGCCCCAGCATTTT. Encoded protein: CASSETWGASNQPQHF.

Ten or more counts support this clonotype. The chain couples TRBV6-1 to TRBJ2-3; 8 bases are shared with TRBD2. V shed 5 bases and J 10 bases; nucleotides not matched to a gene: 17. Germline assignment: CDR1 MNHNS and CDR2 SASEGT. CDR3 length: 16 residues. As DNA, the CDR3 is TGTGCCAGCAGTACCGACTTTTCGGGAGGGCAAAGTCCGCAGTATTTT. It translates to CASSTDFSGGQSPQYF.

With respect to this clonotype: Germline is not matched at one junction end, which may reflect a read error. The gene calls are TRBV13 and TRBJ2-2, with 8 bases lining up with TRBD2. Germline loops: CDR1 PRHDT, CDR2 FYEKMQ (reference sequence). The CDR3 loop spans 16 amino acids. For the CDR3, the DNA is TGTGCCAACAGCTTAGCGCGGGAGGTTTACACTGGGGAGCTGTTTTTT. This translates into CANSLAREVYTGELFF.

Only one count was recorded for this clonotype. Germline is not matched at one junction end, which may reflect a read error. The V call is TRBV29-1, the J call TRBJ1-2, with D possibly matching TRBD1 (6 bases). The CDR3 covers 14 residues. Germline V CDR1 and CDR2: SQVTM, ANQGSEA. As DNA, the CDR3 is TGCAGCATTGACCTTGGACAGCTTAACTATGGCTACACCTTC. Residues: CSIDLGQLNYGYTF.

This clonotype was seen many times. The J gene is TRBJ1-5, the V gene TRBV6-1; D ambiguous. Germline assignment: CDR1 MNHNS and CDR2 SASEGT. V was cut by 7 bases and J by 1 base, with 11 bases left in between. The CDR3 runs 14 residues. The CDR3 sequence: CASTEGGSNQPQHF. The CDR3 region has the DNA TGTGCCAGCACCGAGGGTGGCAGCAATCAGCCCCAGCATTTT.

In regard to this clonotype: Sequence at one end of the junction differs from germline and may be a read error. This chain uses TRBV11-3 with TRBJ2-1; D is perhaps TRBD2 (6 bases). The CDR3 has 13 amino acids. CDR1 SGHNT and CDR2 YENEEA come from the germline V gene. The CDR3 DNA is TGTGCCAGCAGCCGCGGGAACGACAATGAGCAACTCTTC. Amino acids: CASSRGNDNEQLF. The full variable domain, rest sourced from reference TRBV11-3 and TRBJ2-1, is EAGVVQSPRYKIIEKKQPVAFWCNPISGHNTLYWYLQNLGQGPELLIRYENEEAVDDSQLPKDRFSAERLKGVDSTLKIQPAELGDSAVYLCASSRGNDNEQLFGPGTRLTVL.

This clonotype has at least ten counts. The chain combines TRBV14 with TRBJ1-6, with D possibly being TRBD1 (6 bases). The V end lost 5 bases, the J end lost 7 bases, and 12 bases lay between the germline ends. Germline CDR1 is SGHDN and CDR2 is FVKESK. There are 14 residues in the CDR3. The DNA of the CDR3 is TGTGCCAGCAGCTTCGAGGGGGGAAATTCACCCCTCCACTTT. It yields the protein CASSFEGGNSPLHF.